This T cell receptor beta chain is drawn from a study of T cells expressing NK-cell markers. As for the study in general: Among the eight sequenced donors, seven tested HCMV-seropositive and one tested seronegative.

About this clonotype: Its antigen is undetermined.

The length of the CDR3 is 14 residues. Germline V gene lookup returns CDR1 LGHNA and CDR2 YNFKEQ. Study-wide findings and caveats: In several donors, dominant clonotypes made up 28.3-60.1% of CD3+CD56-NKG2C+ cells.

The cDNA for TCR beta came from 5'RACE template switching with UMIs. Each CDR3 protein gets one entry in TCRdb, which reprocessed the 5' RACE reads and gives no DNA. The sample totals some 300,000 distinct CDR3 sequences. The rearrangement links TRBV4-2 to TRBJ2-1; there is no DNA to check the TCRdb D call of TRBD2. This TCR was recovered from a man in his late teens or twenties in good health. Material: blood T cells: a sorted CD56 or NKG2C T cell subset, CD4+ or CD8+ T cells, or bulk PBMC T cells (not recorded which). CDR3 amino acids: CASSQGDSGRACFF.